This T cell receptor beta chain stems from a study of vaccination and CD4 T cells after COVID-19. This clonotype was recorded a few times. What it binds is not known. Treatment denoted: approximately nine-day PBMC culture with coronavirus spike peptide pools or control peptides (ViraFEST assay). Fresh replacement IL-2 medium substituted for half the medium on days 3 and 7. Isolation of CD4+ T cells by negative selection took place after about 10 days of culture. The study sequenced cultured CD4+ T cell DNA using the Oncomine TCR Beta short-read assay. TCRdb re-analysed the PCR reads in MiXCR, keeping a single row per CDR3 protein. The data hold roughly 8,000 distinct CDR3 sequences, with 45% to 60% observed a single time. From germline, CDR1 is ENHRY and CDR2 SYGVKD. V gave up 4 bases and J gave up 0 bases, with 13 bases separating them. The CDR3 has 17 residues.

The chain links TRBV10-3 to TRBJ1-6; TRBD1 is a possible D gene (5 bases). The sample was CD4+ T cells from blood, cultured in vitro. The TCR originated in a human donor who had recovered from COVID-19. This chain's CDR3 is CAISARQTGSYNSPLHF. In nucleotides, the CDR3 is TGTGCCATCAGTGCCCGACAGACGGGCTCCTATAATTCACCCCTCCACTTT.